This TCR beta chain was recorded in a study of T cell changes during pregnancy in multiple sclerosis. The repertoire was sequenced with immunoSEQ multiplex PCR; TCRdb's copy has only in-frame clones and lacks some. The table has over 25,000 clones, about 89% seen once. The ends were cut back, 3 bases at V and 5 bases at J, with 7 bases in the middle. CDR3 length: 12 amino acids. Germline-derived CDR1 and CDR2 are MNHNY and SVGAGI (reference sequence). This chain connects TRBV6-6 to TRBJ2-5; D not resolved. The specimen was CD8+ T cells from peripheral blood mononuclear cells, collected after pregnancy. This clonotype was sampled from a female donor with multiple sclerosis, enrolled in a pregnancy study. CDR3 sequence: CASSYSMETQYF. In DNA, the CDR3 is TGTGCCAGCAGTTATAGTATGGAGACCCAGTACTTC.